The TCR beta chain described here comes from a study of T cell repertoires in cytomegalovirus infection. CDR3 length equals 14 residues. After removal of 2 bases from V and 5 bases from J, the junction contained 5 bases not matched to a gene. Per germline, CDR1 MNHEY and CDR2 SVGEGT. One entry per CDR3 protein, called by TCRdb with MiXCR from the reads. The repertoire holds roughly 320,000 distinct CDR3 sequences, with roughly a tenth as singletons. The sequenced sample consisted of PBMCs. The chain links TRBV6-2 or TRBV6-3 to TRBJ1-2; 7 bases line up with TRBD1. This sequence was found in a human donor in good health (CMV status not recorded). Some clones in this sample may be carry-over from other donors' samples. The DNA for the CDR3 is TGTGCCAGCAGTTACGGGACAGTCTATTATGGCTACACCTTC. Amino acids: CASSYGTVYYGYTF.